Listed below are T cell receptor beta chains from one sample, sequenced in a study of T cell changes during pregnancy in multiple sclerosis. Clones were read by immunoSEQ multiplex PCR, and TCRdb kept only the in-frame ones, dropping some. The repertoire holds approximately 99,000 clones, with approximately 95% as singletons. Material: peripheral blood, obtained after pregnancy. Receptors originate from a female donor with multiple sclerosis, enrolled in a pregnancy study. CDR3s include the opening cysteine and the closing phenylalanine or tryptophan. Fields, in order: V gene, D gene, J gene, clone size, CDR3 protein, CDR3 DNA. D genes are given only for firm matches. Clone size is shown for a subset of rows, as once, few, many or a class of expanded clone.

TRBV11-3	TRBD2	TRBJ2-1	-	CASSADGAGGSNEQFF	TGTGCCAGCAGCGCCGATGGAGCGGGAGGTTCCAATGAGCAGTTCTTC
TRBV5-5	-	TRBJ2-3	-	CASLGNTDTQYF	TGTGCCAGCCTGGGCAACACAGATACGCAGTATTTT
TRBV7-3	TRBD2	TRBJ2-7	-	CASSSPRREGRGGQYF	TGTGCCAGCAGCTCTCCCAGGCGGGAGGGACGGGGGGGGCAGTACTTC
TRBV19	-	TRBJ1-5	-	CASSIRGSNQPQHF	TGTGCCAGTAGTATAAGAGGGTCCAATCAGCCCCAGCATTTT
TRBV2	TRBD1	TRBJ1-2	few	CASTRDRADYGYTF	TGTGCCAGCACGAGGGACAGGGCGGACTATGGCTACACCTTC
TRBV19	TRBD1	TRBJ1-5	once	CASRDRGNQPQHF	TGTGCCAGCAGGGACAGGGGCAATCAGCCCCAGCATTTT
TRBV19	TRBD2	TRBJ2-5	-	CASSIRFPGLADQETQYF	TGTGCCAGTAGTATACGATTCCCGGGACTAGCGGACCAAGAGACCCAGTACTTC
TRBV19	-	TRBJ1-1	-	CASSPSPLGTEAFF	TGTGCCAGTAGTCCCAGTCCCCTTGGCACTGAAGCTTTCTTT
TRBV27	-	TRBJ1-1	-	CASQGTANTEAFF	TGTGCCAGCCAAGGAACAGCGAACACTGAAGCTTTCTTT
TRBV21-1	-	TRBJ2-7	-	CASSKGAGHGAYEQYF	TGTGCCAGCAGCAAAGGAGCGGGACATGGAGCCTACGAGCAGTACTTC
TRBV28	-	TRBJ2-3	-	CASSYPLGITDTQYF	TGTGCCAGCAGTTACCCACTAGGGATCACAGATACGCAGTATTTT
TRBV18	-	TRBJ2-7	-	CASSGVQGLTYEQYF	TGTGCCAGCTCCGGGGTTCAGGGGCTAACCTACGAGCAGTACTTC
TRBV11-2	TRBD2	TRBJ2-5	-	CASSPRASGVWYQETQYF	TGTGCCAGCAGCCCTCGGGCTAGCGGAGTCTGGTACCAAGAGACCCAGTACTTC
TRBV5-1	TRBD1	TRBJ2-5	-	CASSPPTGGMETQYF	TGCGCCAGCAGCCCACCGACAGGGGGCATGGAGACCCAGTACTTC
TRBV30	TRBD1	TRBJ2-5	-	CASLKTTGWPETQYF	TGTGCCTCACTGAAAACGACAGGGTGGCCAGAGACCCAGTACTTC
TRBV7-2	-	TRBJ2-7	-	CASSLVGGYYLF	TGTGCCAGCAGCTTAGTAGGAGGTTATTACCTCTTC
TRBV27	-	TRBJ2-7	once	CASSLTADTSYEQYF	TGTGCCAGCAGTTTAACAGCAGATACCTCCTACGAGCAGTACTTC
TRBV27	TRBD1	TRBJ1-2	-	CASSLRTGRGYTF	TGTGCCAGCAGTTTAAGGACAGGGCGGGGCTACACCTTC
TRBV6-1	TRBD2	TRBJ2-7	-	CASSVGTSGSSYEQYF	TGTGCCAGCAGTGTAGGGACTAGCGGGTCCTCCTACGAGCAGTACTTC
TRBV21-1	-	TRBJ2-7	-	CASSKTPRREGRGYEQYF	TGTGCCAGCAGCAAAACCCCTCGTCGTGAAGGTAGAGGCTACGAGCAGTACTTC
TRBV10-1	TRBD1	TRBJ2-7	once	CASSESAGQVYEQYF	TGCGCCAGCAGTGAGTCGGCGGGACAGGTCTACGAGCAGTACTTC
TRBV25-1	-	TRBJ1-1	-	CASSAKQANTEAFF	TGTGCCAGCAGTGCGAAACAGGCGAACACTGAAGCTTTCTTT
TRBV27	TRBD1	TRBJ2-7	-	CASSPQGALYEQYF	TGTGCCAGCAGTCCGCAGGGGGCTCTATACGAGCAGTACTTC